The TCR beta chain under discussion was sequenced for a study of blood T cell repertoires in COVID-19. Study overall: From the United States, Italy and Spain came samples of acute and convalescent COVID-19. In each case, the material was cDNA or gDNA derived from T cells, B-cell-depleted T cells, or PBMCs.

As processed by the authors: Amplifying reference gene primers gave estimates of nucleated cell counts. Some clones are missing from TCRdb's copy, which holds only in-frame ones; the method was immunoSEQ multiplex PCR. D and trimming were read from the DNA, whereas the V and J calls and clone size are those reported in that table. The sample consists of fewer than 350,000 clones, roughly 90% of them appearing once. Germline CDR1 MNHEY, CDR2 SMNVEV (reference sequence). The trim removed 4 bases at V and 0 bases at J, leaving 4 bases unmatched. The CDR3 totals 18 residues. This chain joins TRBV27 and TRBJ2-1; 15 bases line up with TRBD2. Sequences were obtained from PBMCs or T cells enriched from blood (not recorded which). This receptor was taken from a woman in her 40s with acute COVID-19. The CDR3 spells CASSSGLAGGPSYNEQFF. In nucleotides, the CDR3 is TGTGCCAGCAGTTCCGGACTAGCGGGGGGGCCCTCCTACAATGAGCAGTTCTTC.